This T cell receptor (beta chain) stems from a study of cytomegalovirus exposure and HLA in healthy donors. Notes on the study in general: The study flagged some 170 TCR beta chains as cytomegalovirus-associated.

This CDR3 region has 11 residues. V was clipped by 3 bases and J by 8 bases, with 4 bases between them. Germline V gene data show CDR1 as SGHVS and CDR2 as FQNEAQ. Of note for this clone: Its antigen is not identified.

60 Vbeta and 13 Jbeta primers were used in PCR. Clones were sequenced by immunoSEQ multiplex PCR, and TCRdb holds only the in-frame ones, with some missing. The data hold 170,000 or so clones, with roughly 78% observed a single time. The material sequenced was PBMCs. This clonotype was sampled from a woman in her fifties or sixties in good health and CMV-seropositive. The rearrangement links TRBV7-8 to TRBJ1-4; D not resolved. The CDR3 coding sequence is TGTGCCAGCAGCTTTAGAGAAAAACTGTTTTTT. Protein: CASSFREKLFF.